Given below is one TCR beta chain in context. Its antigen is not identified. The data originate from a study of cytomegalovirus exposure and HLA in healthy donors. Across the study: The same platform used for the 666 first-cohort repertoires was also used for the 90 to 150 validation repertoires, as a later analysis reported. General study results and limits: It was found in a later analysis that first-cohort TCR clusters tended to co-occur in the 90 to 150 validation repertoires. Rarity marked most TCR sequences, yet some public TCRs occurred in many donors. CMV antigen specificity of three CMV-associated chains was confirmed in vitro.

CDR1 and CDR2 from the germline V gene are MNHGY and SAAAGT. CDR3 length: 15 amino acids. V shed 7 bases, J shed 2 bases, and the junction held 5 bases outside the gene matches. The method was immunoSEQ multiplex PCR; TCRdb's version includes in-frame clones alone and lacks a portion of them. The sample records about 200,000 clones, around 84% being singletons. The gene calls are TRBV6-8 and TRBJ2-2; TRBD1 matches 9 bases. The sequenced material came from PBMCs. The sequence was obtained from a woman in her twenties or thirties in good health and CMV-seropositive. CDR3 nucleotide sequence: TGTGCCAGCATGGGACAGGGCCGTAACACCGGGGAGCTGTTTTTT. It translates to CASMGQGRNTGELFF.